The next 6 T cell receptor beta chains were all read from a single sample in a study of neoadjuvant anti-PD-1 for oral cavity cancer. Assay: immunoSEQ multiplex PCR; the TCRdb copy retains only in-frame clones and omits some. The table includes tens of thousands of clones, around 80% detected once. The sample in question was PBMCs, obtained before nivolumab (anti-PD-1) treatment. The receptors were sampled from a person aged 35-79 years with oral cavity squamous cell carcinoma.

V and J are TRBV5-4 and TRBJ2-7, with TRBD2 matching 8 bases. The CDR3 length is 15 residues. Germline assignment: CDR1 SGHNT and CDR2 YYREEE (reference sequence). The J segment lost 2 bases and the V segment lost 0 bases, leaving 4 bases of the junction unmatched. Here the CDR3 reads CASSLGAGGPYEQYF. The CDR3 region has the DNA TGTGCCAGCAGCTTGGGGGCGGGAGGTCCCTACGAGCAGTACTTC.

The CDR3 loop reads CASSLSGGGYEQYF. CDR3 bases: TGTGCCAGCAGTTTATCGGGAGGTGGGTACGAGCAGTACTTC. The chain employs TRBV28 and TRBJ2-7, with 7 positions matching TRBD2. The CDR3 totals 14 residues. CDR1 MDHEN and CDR2 SYDVKM come from the germline V gene. Trimming removed 1 base from V and 4 bases from J; junction bases left unmatched: 4.

The chain uses TRBV4-1 and TRBJ2-5; TRBD2 is a possible D gene (5 bases). The length of the CDR3 is 16 residues. V dropped 2 bases and J dropped 5 bases, with 18 bases sitting between them. Germline CDR1 and CDR2: MGHRA and YSYEKL. The CDR3 region is CASSQSFFQRHETQYF. The CDR3 nucleotides read TGCGCCAGCAGCCAATCCTTTTTCCAGCGGCACGAGACCCAGTACTTC.

The chain joins TRBV5-4 to TRBJ1-4; 11 bases are shared with TRBD1. The CDR3 spans 17 residues. J was trimmed by 5 bases and V by 0 bases; bases with no gene match: 6. Germline lookup yields CDR1 SGHNT and CDR2 YYREEE (reference sequence). The CDR3 loop reads CASSLGGQGVPNEKLFF. Written as DNA, the CDR3 is TGTGCCAGCAGCTTGGGGGGACAGGGGGTCCCCAATGAAAAACTGTTTTTT.

This clone was found a few times. This sequence joins TRBV4-2 and TRBJ2-7; TRBD2 matches at 9 bases. The CDR3 has 15 residues. CDR1 LGHNA and CDR2 YNFKEQ come from the germline V gene. V lost 6 bases and J lost 3; bases outside the gene matches: 9. This CDR3 is CASRAGGLGHYEQYF. For the CDR3, the DNA is TGTGCCAGCAGAGCGGGAGGTCTTGGTCACTACGAGCAGTACTTC.

The chain joins TRBV9 to TRBJ2-5, with 9 bases lining up with TRBD2. The CDR3 has 17 residues. Germline V gene data show CDR1 as SGDLS and CDR2 as YYNGEE. Unmatched junction bases numbered 13, after V lost 4 bases and J lost 3 bases. CDR3 residues: CASSLPRLAGREETQYF. The CDR3 DNA is TGTGCCAGCAGCTTACCGAGGCTAGCGGGGCGAGAAGAGACCCAGTACTTC. Combining the CDR3 with reference TRBV9 and TRBJ2-5 gives the whole variable domain DSGVTQTPKHLITATGQRVTLRCSPRSGDLSVYWYQQSLDQGLQFLIQYYNGEERAKGNILERFSAQQFPDLHSELNLSSLELGDSALYFCASSLPRLAGREETQYFGPGTRLLVL.